These 18 T cell receptor beta chains were sequenced from one sample in a study of regulatory T cells in long-lasting Graves disease (dated by TCRdb to the early 2020s). The library was obtained by multiplex PCR. Sequencing was performed on an Illumina HiSeq 4000. iRepertoire HTBI primers and Arm-PCR amplification of CDR3 regions were used to construct TCR beta libraries. Through fastp at Q25 and MiXCR, TCRdb rebuilt clones from the public reads, retaining in-frame beta chains. Each entry is one CDR3 protein sequence, shown with its most common DNA and genes. The sample table contains 200,000 to 250,000 distinct CDR3 sequences; only one count was recorded for roughly 19% of them. Approximately 10% of the sample is held by the ten biggest clonotypes. Per the publication, the time point label means: newly diagnosed GD, antithyroid drugs for less than 3 months. For both TCR sequencing and RNA sequencing, RNA was extracted from PBMCs in TRIzol.

This sample also belongs to another study, concerning T cells in Graves' hyperthyroidism and ophthalmopathy.

The sequencing used peripheral blood mononuclear cells (PBMCs), collected at new diagnosis, from a patient treated with antithyroid drugs. The source is a woman aged 30 to 39 with Graves disease. Donor details come from another sample of the same person, matched by shared clones.

This clonotype was observed many times. This chain joins TRBV20-1 and TRBJ2-3; 7 positions agree with TRBD2. V shed 3 bases, J shed 4 bases, and the junction held 4 bases outside the gene matches. The CDR3 is 13 amino acids. CDR1 and CDR2 from the germline V gene are DFQATT and SNEGSKA (reference sequence). CDR3: CSASGLGADTQYF. The CDR3 nucleotides are TGCAGTGCTAGCGGACTAGGAGCAGATACGCAGTATTTT.

This clonotype has at least ten counts. This chain uses TRBV9 with TRBJ1-1; perhaps TRBD1 as D (5 bases). Trimming stripped 3 bases from V and 3 bases from J, with 15 bases between. This CDR3 region has 15 residues. Germline-derived CDR1 and CDR2 are SGDLS and YYNGEE. The CDR3 bases are TGTGCCAGCAGCGCGCCGGGACTAAGAGACACTGAAGCTTTCTTT. The encoded protein is CASSAPGLRDTEAFF. Looking up the rest from reference TRBV9 and TRBJ1-1 gives the full variable domain: DSGVTQTPKHLITATGQRVTLRCSPRSGDLSVYWYQQSLDQGLQFLIQYYNGEERAKGNILERFSAQQFPDLHSELNLSSLELGDSALYFCASSAPGLRDTEAFFGQGTRLTVV.

In its sample, this clonotype was seen many times. V gene TRBV20-1 combines with J gene TRBJ2-7; TRBD1 agrees at 9 bases. Unmatched junction bases numbered 4, after V lost 4 bases and J lost 0 bases. The germline CDR1 and CDR2 sequences are DFQATT and SNEGSKA (reference sequence). The CDR3 is 14 residues long. The CDR3 sequence: CSATTGGSSYEQYF. For the CDR3, the DNA is TGCAGTGCTACCACAGGGGGCAGCTCCTACGAGCAGTACTTC.

This clonotype showed up many times. The rearrangement joins TRBV3-1 to TRBJ2-7; tentatively, D is TRBD1 (5 bases). CDR1 is LGHDT and CDR2 is YNNKEL in the germline V gene (reference sequence). The CDR3 has 15 residues. V was shortened by 0 bases and J by 3 bases, with 12 bases between the two germline ends. The CDR3, as DNA: TGTGCCAGCAGCCAAGAGGGAACAGGCTACTACGAGCAGTACTTC. Its translation is CASSQEGTGYYEQYF.

This clonotype came up once. The rearrangement uses TRBV20-1 and TRBJ2-5; 7 nucleotides agree with TRBD2. This CDR3 is 15 amino acids long. The germline gives CDR1 DFQATT, CDR2 SNEGSKA (reference sequence). V was clipped by 0 bases and J by 1 base; unmatched bases: 5. The CDR3 nucleotides read TGCAGTGCTAGAGATTTCGCGGGAGTCCAAGAGACCCAGTACTTC. Protein: CSARDFAGVQETQYF.

In this sample, this clonotype turned up many times. The gene calls are TRBV7-9 and TRBJ2-3, with D unresolved. The germline CDR1 and CDR2 sequences are SEHNR and FQNEAQ (reference sequence). The CDR3 has 14 residues. V gave up 5 bases and J gave up 1 base, with 10 bases separating them. The CDR3 region has the DNA TGTGCCAGCAGCCGAACGGACGGCACAGATACGCAGTATTTT. It yields the protein CASSRTDGTDTQYF.

This clonotype was seen repeatedly, ten times or more. The rearrangement links TRBV2 to TRBJ2-7; perhaps D is TRBD1 or TRBD2 (6 bases each). Per germline, CDR1 SNHLY and CDR2 FYNNEI. This CDR3 contains 13 residues. V gave up 7 bases and J gave up 3 bases, with 13 bases separating them. CDR3 region: CASTGGPSYEQYF. In nucleotides, the CDR3 is TGTGCCAGCACTGGGGGGCCAAGCTACGAGCAGTACTTC.

This clonotype was observed a handful of times. A much more abundant neighbour one base away suggests this may be a read error. The chain uses TRBV27 and TRBJ1-2, with D unresolved. Germline CDR1 is MNHEY and CDR2 is SMNVEV (reference sequence). CDR3 length: 13 residues. The CDR3 reads CASSLALSYGYIF. The CDR3 DNA reads as TGTGCCAGCAGTTTGGCCCTCTCCTATGGCTACATCTTC.

Comments on this clonotype: A far larger clone differs by one base, so this is likely a read error. This sequence joins TRBV12-3 or TRBV12-4 and TRBJ2-5, with D tentatively TRBD1 or TRBD2 (5 bases each). The J call may be mistaken, given a closer DNA end match to TRBJ2-1. This CDR3 spans 15 amino acids. This CDR3 reads CASSDTGPGYGEQFF. The CDR3 bases are TGTGCCAGCAGTGATACGGGACCAGGCTATGGTGAGCAGTTCTTC.

This clonotype turned up a few times. Given a much more abundant clone one base away, this may be a read error. As the CDR3 is not closed by the conserved phenylalanine or tryptophan, this likely results from a read error. V is TRBV28 and J is TRBJ1-1; 8 nucleotides match TRBD1. There are 15 residues in the CDR3. V shed 6 bases, J shed 6 bases, and the junction held 12 bases outside the gene matches. Germline CDR1 is MDHEN and CDR2 is SYDVKM. The CDR3 is CASSLSKQGEAEAFL. CDR3 nucleotides: TGTGCCAGCAGCCTCTCAAAACAGGGGGAGGCTGAAGCTTTCCTT.

This clonotype appeared many times. The chain combines TRBV9 with TRBJ2-1, with 13 bases lining up with TRBD2. The CDR3 covers 16 residues. Germline V gene lookup returns CDR1 SGDLS and CDR2 YYNGEE. The J segment lost 4 bases and the V segment lost 4 bases, leaving 5 bases of the junction unmatched. The CDR3 loop is CASSFGLAGVYNEQFF. In DNA form, the CDR3 reads TGTGCCAGCAGCTTCGGACTAGCGGGGGTTTACAATGAGCAGTTCTTC.

This clonotype turned up a few times. Lacking the conserved final phenylalanine or tryptophan, this CDR3 likely reflects a read error. This sequence joins TRBV30 and TRBJ1-2; D gene uncertain. There are 13 residues in the CDR3. V was trimmed by 0 bases and J by 1 base, leaving 6 bases between them. Germline CDR1 and CDR2: GTSNPN and SVGIG (reference sequence). The DNA for the CDR3 is TGTGCCTGGAGTGTACGGGGTAACTATGGCTACACCTCC. This sequence encodes CAWSVRGNYGYTS.

The chain combines TRBV6-4 with TRBJ1-4; maybe TRBD1 (6 bases). Germline V lookup: CDR1 MRHNA, CDR2 SNTAGT. The length of the CDR3 is 16 residues. Between the trimmed V and J ends, which lost 2 bases and 8 bases, there was a span of 18 bases. The CDR3 is CASSDGGVQGSEKLFF. DNA of the CDR3: TGTGCCAGCAGTGACGGAGGGGTACAGGGCTCCGAAAAACTGTTTTTT.

CDR3 DNA: TGTGCCAGCAGCCAACTCACAGGGGACTCTGGAAACACCATATATTTT. Encoded protein: CASSQLTGDSGNTIYF. The chain couples TRBV4-2 to TRBJ1-3, with 7 bases fitting TRBD1. The CDR3 is 16 amino acids. Looked up from germline, CDR1 is LGHNA and CDR2 is YNFKEQ. Germline trimming cut 2 bases from V and 0 bases from J; bases unmatched to any gene: 4.

The gene calls are TRBV24-1 and TRBJ1-1, with 9 nucleotides matching TRBD1. V lost 3 bases to trimming and J lost 11 bases; unmatched junction nucleotides: 3. The CDR3 sequence is 12 residues long. Per the germline V gene, CDR1 is KGHDR and CDR2 is SFDVKD. The CDR3, as DNA: TGTGCCACCAGTGATAGACAGGGGGGGGCTTTCTTT. Translating it yields CATSDRQGGAFF.

This clonotype was seen many times. The J gene is TRBJ2-7, the V gene TRBV10-3; 8 positions agree with TRBD2. After removal of 2 bases from V and 2 bases from J, the junction contained 8 bases not matched to a gene. CDR1 and CDR2 from the germline V gene are ENHRY and SYGVKD. The CDR3 loop spans 16 amino acids. The DNA of the CDR3 is TGTGCCATCAGTGAGCTCGAGCGGGGGCCAGCCTACGAGCAGTACTTC. It specifies CAISELERGPAYEQYF.

This chain uses TRBV28 with TRBJ1-1; D not resolved. The CDR3 runs 15 residues. Trimming removed 5 bases from V and 4 bases from J, with 17 bases in between. Germline V CDR1 and CDR2: MDHEN, SYDVKM. This CDR3 reads CASSIGGSSFTEAFF. CDR3 coding DNA: TGTGCCAGCAGTATCGGTGGCAGCTCGTTCACTGAAGCTTTCTTT.

There are many counts of this clonotype. The J gene is TRBJ2-3, the V gene TRBV11-2, with TRBD1 as a possible D gene (5 bases). The CDR3 sequence is 15 residues long. V was clipped by 2 bases and J by 4 bases, with 13 bases between them. Germline V gene data show CDR1 as SGHAT and CDR2 as FQNNGV. CDR3 in amino acids: CASSLSTVLADTQYF. The CDR3 DNA follows: TGTGCCAGCAGCTTATCGACAGTCTTGGCAGATACGCAGTATTTT.